The 30 T cell receptor beta chains given below trace back to one sample, sequenced in a study of T cell clones after liver transplantation. Data came from immunoSEQ multiplex PCR; TCRdb stores just in-frame clones and leaves some out. The sample records around 75,000 clones, roughly 84% being singletons. Sequenced material: CD4+ T cells from blood, taken roughly 48 months after liver transplant. The receptors were gathered from a human patient who received a liver transplant. Among the T cells, some may be from the graft donor.

The chain links TRBV20-1 to TRBJ2-3; D remains unclear. The V gene's germline CDR1 is DFQATT and CDR2 SNEGSKA (reference sequence). The ends were cut back, 3 bases at V and 14 bases at J, with 15 bases in the middle. The CDR3 length is 11 residues. The CDR3 bases are TGCAGTGCTAGTATGGACCGGGTGGGGTATTTT. Amino acids: CSASMDRVGYF.

The V gene is TRBV28, the J gene TRBJ1-1; perhaps TRBD1 as D (5 bases). Germline assignment: CDR1 MDHEN and CDR2 SYDVKM. V lost 8 bases and J lost 1, with 8 bases in between. CDR3 size: 12 residues. CDR3 sequence (DNA): TGTGCCAGCGACAGTCGGAACACTGAAGCTTTCTTT. It codes for CASDSRNTEAFF.

V usage is TRBV7-9 and J usage is TRBJ1-6; D is possibly TRBD1 (5 bases). Germline assignment: CDR1 SEHNR and CDR2 FQNEAQ (reference sequence). The CDR3 extends over 15 amino acids. Trimming cost V 4 bases and J 8 bases, with 15 bases left between them. In nucleotides, the CDR3 is TGTGCCAGCAGCTCCCTGGTTTTGGGGGATTCACCCCTCCACTTT. Its protein product is CASSSLVLGDSPLHF.

CDR3 amino acids: CASSLARSVGETQYF. Here the CDR3 DNA reads TGTGCCAGCAGCTTAGCGCGGTCAGTAGGAGAGACCCAGTACTTC. This chain links TRBV7-2 with TRBJ2-5; D is uncertain. This CDR3 comprises 15 residues. Trimming removed 0 bases from V and 4 bases from J, with 12 bases in between. Per the germline V gene, CDR1 is SGHTA and CDR2 is FQGNSA.

This clone was detected a few times. The chain combines TRBV18 with TRBJ1-5, with unresolved D. V gave up 3 bases and J gave up 9 bases, with 21 bases separating them. The CDR3 covers 16 residues. CDR1 and CDR2 (germline): KGHSH, LQKENI. The CDR3 is CASSPAQQPVGAPQHF. The CDR3 coding sequence is TGTGCCAGCTCACCCGCGCAGCAGCCGGTGGGAGCGCCCCAGCATTTT.

This chain links TRBV4-1 with TRBJ1-1, with D perhaps matching TRBD1 (6 bases). V dropped 0 bases and J dropped 4 bases, with 12 bases sitting between them. Germline CDR1 and CDR2: MGHRA and YSYEKL. This CDR3 has 15 residues. In nucleotides, the CDR3 is TGCGCCAGCAGCCAAGAATACAGGGCGGCCACTGAAGCTTTCTTT. Its translation: CASSQEYRAATEAFF.

This clone was found a few times. This chain connects TRBV4-1 to TRBJ2-3; no reliable D call. The CDR3 is 16 amino acids. The V and J ends lost 0 bases and 1 base respectively, with 11 bases between them. The germline V gene encodes CDR1 MGHRA and CDR2 YSYEKL. The CDR3 DNA follows: TGCGCCAGCAGCCAAGATAAGGCTCTCCGCACAGATACGCAGTATTTT. This gives the protein CASSQDKALRTDTQYF.

This clone was counted a single time. The CDR3 DNA reads TGCGCCAGCAGAAGCGGGGTGGGAATTAAAGAGACCCAGTACTTC. It translates to CASRSGVGIKETQYF. The chain has TRBV4-1 and TRBJ2-5; the match to TRBD2 covers 7 bases. This CDR3 region has 15 residues. V lost 6 bases, J lost 3 bases, and 10 bases stayed unmatched. CDR1 MGHRA and CDR2 YSYEKL come from the germline V gene.

In its sample, this clone was seen once. This chain uses TRBV7-2 with TRBJ2-1, with 8 bases aligning to TRBD2. The CDR3 length is 16 residues. Germline V gene sequence: CDR1 SGHTA, CDR2 FQGNSA. Germline trimming cut 3 bases from V and 4 bases from J; bases unmatched to any gene: 8. The CDR3 DNA is TGTGCCAGCAGCTTCCCCCACGGGGGGGGGTACAATGAGCAGTTCTTC. This encodes CASSFPHGGGYNEQFF.

V usage is TRBV7-2 and J usage is TRBJ2-7; 13 nucleotides line up with TRBD2. CDR1 is SGHTA and CDR2 is FQGNSA in the germline V gene. This CDR3 spans 15 amino acids. The V and J ends lost 5 bases and 4 bases, in that order; junction bases with no gene match: 5. The CDR3 DNA is TGTGCCAGCAGCAAAGGGACTAGCGGGACATACGAGCAGTACTTC. As protein: CASSKGTSGTYEQYF. Looking up the rest from reference TRBV7-2 and TRBJ2-7 gives the full variable domain: GAGVSQSPSNKVTEKGKDVELRCDPISGHTALYWYRQSLGQGLEFLIYFQGNSAPDKSGLPSDRFSAERTGGSVSTLTIQRTQQEDSAVYLCASSKGTSGTYEQYFGPGTRLTVT.

This chain links TRBV7-2 with TRBJ1-1; maybe TRBD1 (6 bases). The CDR3 is 13 amino acids. Germline CDR1 SGHTA, CDR2 FQGNSA. The V end lost 7 bases, the J end lost 5 bases, and 14 bases lay between the germline ends. CDR3 protein: CASNPGAFTEAFF. CDR3 bases: TGTGCCAGCAACCCAGGGGCTTTTACTGAAGCTTTCTTT.

A single count supports this clone. The chain employs TRBV28 and TRBJ2-6; D is unresolved. V was shortened by 2 bases and J by 2 bases, with 10 bases between the two germline ends. There are 16 residues in the CDR3. Germline V gene data show CDR1 as MDHEN and CDR2 as SYDVKM. In DNA form, the CDR3 reads TGTGCCAGCAGTTTAACGTCCGCAGCTGGGGCCAACGTCCTGACTTTC. This encodes CASSLTSAAGANVLTF. The full variable domain, with the rest looked up from reference TRBV28 and TRBJ2-6, is DVKVTQSSRYLVKRTGEKVFLECVQDMDHENMFWYRQDPGLGLRLIYFSYDVKMKEKGDIPEGYSVSREKKERFSLILESASTNQTSMYLCASSLTSAAGANVLTFGAGSRLTVL.

This clone was detected a few times. V and J are TRBV28 and TRBJ1-2, with TRBD1 matching 9 bases. J gave up 5 bases and V 5 bases, and 6 bases lay outside the gene matches. Germline CDR1 MDHEN, CDR2 SYDVKM. This CDR3 contains 14 residues. The DNA of the CDR3 is TGTGCCAGCAGTGGAACCGGGACAGGGTATGGCTACACCTTC. Translation: CASSGTGTGYGYTF.

The count of this clone is one. V gene TRBV19 combines with J gene TRBJ2-5; 7 bases match TRBD1. Germline CDR1 reads LNHDA; CDR2 reads SQIVND (reference sequence). J gave up 0 bases and V 10 bases, and 8 bases lay outside the gene matches. The CDR3 contains 14 residues. The DNA for the CDR3 is TGTGCCACTAAAATAACAGGGGACCAAGAGACCCAGTACTTC. Translation gives CATKITGDQETQYF.

The chain is built from TRBV14 and TRBJ2-7, with 12 bases matching TRBD1. The germline gives CDR1 SGHDN, CDR2 FVKESK. The CDR3 is 15 residues long. The V segment lost 6 bases and the J segment 11 bases; nucleotides outside the gene matches: 14. The CDR3 loop is CASRLVGTGGRVEYF. The CDR3 DNA reads TGTGCCAGCAGATTAGTCGGGACAGGGGGCAGGGTGGAGTACTTC.

The V gene is TRBV9, the J gene TRBJ2-1; TRBD2 agrees at 7 bases. The V gene end was trimmed by 2 bases and the J gene end by 13 bases; junction bases not matched to a gene: 15. CDR1 and CDR2 from the germline V gene are SGDLS and YYNGEE. The CDR3 has 15 amino acids. The CDR3 DNA reads as TGTGCCAGCAGCGTTTCGTCTAGCGGAGCAGTAACCCAGTTCTTC. This codes for CASSVSSSGAVTQFF.

The CDR3 nucleotides read TGTGCCAGCAGCTTGGTTGAGCAGAACACCGGGGAGCTGTTTTTT. It codes for CASSLVEQNTGELFF. The gene calls are TRBV5-5 and TRBJ2-2; no definite D call. Between the trimmed V and J ends, which lost 0 bases and 1 base, there was a span of 7 bases. The germline V gene has CDR1 SGHKS and CDR2 YYEKEE (reference sequence). The CDR3 covers 15 residues.

The genes are TRBV5-6 and TRBJ1-5; D ambiguous. V lost 4 bases and J lost 3, with 11 bases in between. CDR3 length equals 14 residues. CDR1 and CDR2 (germline): SGHDT, YYEEEE. CDR3 nucleotides: TGTGCCAGCAGCCGCGGGCAGTCCAATCAGCCCCAGCATTTT. This sequence encodes CASSRGQSNQPQHF. The full variable domain, with the rest looked up from reference TRBV5-6 and TRBJ1-5, is DAGVTQSPTHLIKTRGQQVTLRCSPKSGHDTVSWYQQALGQGPQFIFQYYEEEERQRGNFPDRFSGHQFPNYSSELNVNALLLGDSALYLCASSRGQSNQPQHFGDGTRLSIL.

This chain joins TRBV2 and TRBJ2-5; a weak D match, TRBD1 (6 bases). V lost 5 bases and J 0 bases, leaving 10 bases between the germline ends. The CDR3 loop spans 14 amino acids. Looked up from germline, CDR1 is SNHLY and CDR2 is FYNNEI. The CDR3 DNA reads TGTGCCAGCAGTCCTACAGGGTACCAAGAGACCCAGTACTTC. Amino acid sequence: CASSPTGYQETQYF.

This chain links TRBV10-3 with TRBJ1-2, with D perhaps matching TRBD1 (6 bases). The V end lost 0 bases, the J end lost 8 bases, and 10 bases lay between the germline ends. The CDR3 consists of 13 residues. Germline V gives CDR1 ENHRY, CDR2 SYGVKD. The CDR3 loop is CAISESRGYGYTF. In DNA, the CDR3 is TGTGCCATCAGTGAGTCTAGGGGGTACGGCTACACCTTC.

The V gene is TRBV6-1, the J gene TRBJ1-6; 7 positions match TRBD1. Germline values: CDR1 MNHNS, CDR2 SASEGT. This CDR3 is 14 amino acids long. V lost 6 bases to trimming and J lost 10 bases; unmatched junction nucleotides: 9. Here the CDR3 DNA reads TGTGCCAGCAGCTCAGACAGGGTGGCCTCACCCCTCCACTTT. It specifies CASSSDRVASPLHF.

This chain uses TRBV6-4 with TRBJ2-6; TRBD2 might be the D (5 bases). Germline V gives CDR1 MRHNA, CDR2 SNTAGT. CDR3 size: 18 residues. The V gene lost 3 bases and the J gene lost 0 bases, with 15 bases spanning the gap. CDR3 loop: CASSERAGVNSGANVLTF. CDR3 DNA: TGTGCCAGCAGTGAGAGGGCAGGCGTAAACTCTGGGGCCAACGTCCTGACTTTC.

The chain joins TRBV28 to TRBJ1-2; 7 bases agree with TRBD1. Per germline, CDR1 MDHEN and CDR2 SYDVKM. This CDR3 region has 18 residues. J was trimmed by 2 bases and V by 5 bases; bases with no gene match: 17. CDR3 DNA: TGTGCCAGCAGTCCTCGAACTTCTGACAGGGAGCAGAACTATGGCTACACCTTC. It codes for CASSPRTSDREQNYGYTF.

This chain uses TRBV7-3 with TRBJ2-2, with 8 bases fitting TRBD2. CDR3 length equals 17 residues. The V and J ends lost 5 bases and 0 bases, in that order; junction bases with no gene match: 8. Looked up from germline, CDR1 is SGHTA and CDR2 is FQGTGA. The CDR3, as DNA: TGTGCCAGCAGCCCCCAGGAGCGGGGGTCGAACACCGGGGAGCTGTTTTTT. Its protein is CASSPQERGSNTGELFF.

CDR3 loop: CASSLGDLSPPDTQYF. CDR3 coding DNA: TGTGCCAGCAGCTTAGGGGATCTTTCTCCTCCAGATACGCAGTATTTT. This chain links TRBV11-3 with TRBJ2-3; D gene ambiguous. Trimming pared 1 base from V and 4 bases from J, leaving 15 bases between. Looked up from germline, CDR1 is SGHNT and CDR2 is YENEEA. The CDR3 length is 16 residues.

This chain connects TRBV7-2 to TRBJ2-7, with TRBD2 matching 9 bases. Trimming cost V 0 bases and J 2 bases; bases outside gene matches: 2. CDR1 and CDR2 (germline): SGHTA, FQGNSA. This CDR3 region has 15 residues. The CDR3 sequence: CASSLAGGGAYEQYF. The CDR3 DNA reads TGTGCCAGCAGCTTAGCCGGCGGGGGGGCCTACGAGCAGTACTTC.

The chain links TRBV28 to TRBJ2-7; possible D gene TRBD2, 6 bases. Germline V gives CDR1 MDHEN, CDR2 SYDVKM. The V end lost 5 bases, the J end lost 6 bases, and 17 bases lay between the germline ends. CDR3 length equals 14 residues. The CDR3 DNA reads TGTGCCAGCAGTCACCCTGGCGGGGAGCGCGAGCAGTACTTC. Protein sequence: CASSHPGGEREQYF.

This clone was seen just once. The chain is built from TRBV18 and TRBJ1-5; D might be TRBD1 (6 bases). CDR1 KGHSH and CDR2 LQKENI come from the germline V gene. Trimming removed 3 bases from V and 0 bases from J, with 9 bases in between. The CDR3 contains 15 residues. CDR3 in amino acids: CASSPRTDSNQPQHF. For the CDR3, the DNA is TGTGCCAGCTCACCTAGGACAGATAGCAATCAGCCCCAGCATTTT. Variable domain in full (rest from reference TRBV18 and TRBJ1-5): NAGVMQNPRHLVRRRGQEARLRCSPMKGHSHVYWYRQLPEEGLKFMVYLQKENIIDESGMPKERFSAEFPKEGPSILRIQQVVRGDSAAYFCASSPRTDSNQPQHFGDGTRLSIL.

CDR3 bases: TGTGCCAGCAGCCCCGGACAGAGCACAGATACGCAGTATTTT. This sequence encodes CASSPGQSTDTQYF. The V gene is TRBV11-3, the J gene TRBJ2-3, with TRBD1 as a possible D gene (6 bases). This CDR3 is built from 14 residues. Germline V gives CDR1 SGHNT, CDR2 YENEEA. V gave up 5 bases and J gave up 0 bases, with 9 bases separating them. The variable domain in full, completed from reference TRBV11-3 and TRBJ2-3, reads EAGVVQSPRYKIIEKKQPVAFWCNPISGHNTLYWYLQNLGQGPELLIRYENEEAVDDSQLPKDRFSAERLKGVDSTLKIQPAELGDSAVYLCASSPGQSTDTQYFGPGTRLTVL.

The V call is TRBV7-2, the J call TRBJ2-3, with D perhaps matching TRBD2 (6 bases). There are 14 residues in the CDR3. V lost 4 bases and J lost 2, with 10 bases in between. Germline CDR1 is SGHTA and CDR2 is FQGNSA. The DNA of the CDR3 is TGTGCCAGCAGCTATAGCGGAAACACAGATACGCAGTATTTT. Translated, it gives CASSYSGNTDTQYF.